The 5 T cell receptor beta chains in this list originate from one sample, sequenced in a study of cytomegalovirus exposure and HLA in healthy donors. 60 Vbeta and 13 Jbeta primers were used in PCR. Assay used: immunoSEQ multiplex PCR; TCRdb lists only in-frame clones, some missing. The table includes 100,000 to 130,000 clones, approximately 76% detected once. Sequencing was performed on PBMCs. Source of these receptors: a man aged 18-30 years in good health and CMV-seronegative.

This rearrangement joins TRBV4-2 to TRBJ2-6; TRBD2 matches 8 bases. Germline values: CDR1 LGHNA, CDR2 YNFKEQ. Trimming removed 2 bases from V and 0 bases from J; junction bases left unmatched: 0. The CDR3 sequence is 16 residues long. The DNA for the CDR3 is TGTGCCAGCAGCCAAACTAGCGGCTCTGGGGCCAACGTCCTGACTTTC. Translating it yields CASSQTSGSGANVLTF.

V and J are TRBV18 and TRBJ2-5; 7 nucleotides agree with TRBD2. The CDR3 totals 16 residues. Looked up from germline, CDR1 is KGHSH and CDR2 is LQKENI. V trimming: 6 bases; J trimming: 3 bases; junction bases outside the gene matches: 13. CDR3 in DNA: TGTGCCAGCTCTCTGGAGCTTCCGAGCGGGGAAGAGACCCAGTACTTC. The encoded protein is CASSLELPSGEETQYF. The whole variable domain, filled in from reference TRBV18 and TRBJ2-5, reads NAGVMQNPRHLVRRRGQEARLRCSPMKGHSHVYWYRQLPEEGLKFMVYLQKENIIDESGMPKERFSAEFPKEGPSILRIQQVVRGDSAAYFCASSLELPSGEETQYFGPGTRLLVL.

The chain recombines TRBV7-9 with TRBJ2-7, with TRBD1 matching 12 bases. V gave up 1 base and J gave up 4 bases; unmatched junction bases: 8. Germline V gene data show CDR1 as SEHNR and CDR2 as FQNEAQ (reference sequence). This CDR3 region has 17 residues. The chain's CDR3 is CASSLVGTGGLGYEQYF. CDR3 DNA: TGTGCCAGCAGCTTAGTCGGGACAGGGGGCCTGGGATACGAGCAGTACTTC. The entire variable domain, with the rest obtained from reference TRBV7-9 and TRBJ2-7, is as follows: DTGVSQNPRHKITKRGQNVTFRCDPISEHNRLYWYRQTLGQGPEFLTYFQNEAQLEKSRLLSDRFSAERPKGSFSTLEIQRTEQGDSAMYLCASSLVGTGGLGYEQYFGPGTRLTVT.

The chain carries TRBV7-2 and TRBJ2-5; D not certain. The CDR3 extends over 14 amino acids. Between the trimmed V and J ends, which lost 1 base and 1 base, there was a span of 7 bases. Per the germline V gene, CDR1 is SGHTA and CDR2 is FQGNSA. CDR3 sequence reads: CASSLGAFQETQYF. CDR3 nucleotides: TGTGCCAGCAGCTTAGGAGCCTTCCAAGAGACCCAGTACTTC.

The V call is TRBV9, the J call TRBJ2-1, with 10 bases fitting TRBD2. The CDR3 runs to 14 residues. CDR1 is SGDLS, CDR2 YYNGEE, per germline. V was pared by 6 bases and J by 6 bases, with 6 bases of the junction left unmatched. The CDR3 nucleotides are TGTGCCAGCAATAAGCGGGGGGGAGTCAATGAGCAGTTCTTC. It codes for CASNKRGGVNEQFF.